These 20 T cell receptor beta chains were all obtained from the same sample, sequenced in a study of metastatic and nonmetastatic thyroid tumors. Before thyroid surgery, none of the patients had received any treatment. TCRdb reassembled clones from the PCR reads with MiXCR. The table shows about 93,000 clones, with 8.6% occurring only once. Sequenced material: blood. The receptors here all came from a female donor with papillary thyroid cancer or a benign thyroid nodule (not recorded which). Some clones in this sample may be carry-over from other donors' samples.

In this sample, this clone turned up many times. The V and J genes are TRBV5-1 and TRBJ1-5; no reliable D call. V was trimmed by 0 bases and J by 4 bases, leaving 5 bases between them. Germline V gene lookup returns CDR1 SGHRS and CDR2 YFSETQ. CDR3 size: 13 residues. This CDR3 is CASSLAVNQPQHF. CDR3 DNA sequence: TGCGCCAGCAGCTTGGCCGTGAATCAGCCCCAGCATTTT.

There are many counts of this clone. The CDR3 DNA reads TGTGCCAGCAGCCGTACAGGGGGATTGTCTGAAGCTTTCTTT. As protein: CASSRTGGLSEAFF. This rearrangement joins TRBV12-3 or TRBV12-4 to TRBJ1-1; TRBD1 matches at 8 bases. V dropped 6 bases and J dropped 6; count of bases not matched to a gene: 9. The CDR3 consists of 14 residues.

This clone was seen ten or more times. This sample includes further DNA sequences coding for the same CDR3. The J gene is TRBJ2-3, the V gene TRBV29-1, with 10 positions matching TRBD1. Germline assignment: CDR1 SQVTM and CDR2 ANQGSEA. The CDR3 totals 12 residues. Trimming removed 6 bases from V and 8 bases from J; junction bases left unmatched: 5. In nucleotides, the CDR3 is TGCAGCGTCGGGACAGGGGAAAGTACGCAGTATTTT. Its translation is CSVGTGESTQYF.

This clone was detected ten times or more. The same CDR3 is also encoded by other DNA sequences in this sample. The rearrangement links TRBV10-1 to TRBJ1-5; TRBD1 is a possible D gene (6 bases). The CDR3 extends over 15 amino acids. V was cut by 3 bases and J by 4 bases, with 13 bases left in between. CDR1 WNHNN and CDR2 SYGVQD come from the germline V gene (reference sequence). CDR3 sequence: CASSDGPQGNQPQHF. CDR3 DNA sequence: TGCGCCAGCAGTGATGGACCCCAGGGGAATCAGCCCCAGCATTTT.

In its sample, this clone was seen many times. V is TRBV12-3 or TRBV12-4 and J is TRBJ2-7; 8 bases match TRBD1. Trimming at V came to 3 bases and at J to 3 bases, leaving 1 base not matched to a gene. The CDR3 sequence is 13 residues long. The CDR3 DNA follows: TGTGCCAGCAGTTTTGGACAGGGCTACGAGCAGTACTTC. Translation: CASSFGQGYEQYF.

Many counts were recorded for this clone. The chain links TRBV2 to TRBJ1-4; D uncertain. The CDR3 has 13 residues. Germline V gives CDR1 SNHLY, CDR2 FYNNEI. V was pared by 7 bases and J by 5 bases, with 11 bases between. The CDR3 nucleotides read TGTGCCAGCATGCTCAGGTGGAATGAAAAACTGTTTTTT. Translated, it gives CASMLRWNEKLFF.

This clone has just a few counts. A much bigger clone sits one base away, suggesting this may be a read error. Distinct nucleotide sequences in the sample also encode this CDR3. The chain uses TRBV2 and TRBJ1-4; 10 bases align to TRBD1. The CDR3 contains 15 residues. Per the germline V gene, CDR1 is SNHLY and CDR2 is FYNNEI. The V and J ends lost 5 bases and 1 base, in that order; junction bases with no gene match: 1. CDR3 bases: TGTGCCAGCAGTAGGGACAGGGGAACTAATGAAAAACTGTTTTTT. This encodes CASSRDRGTNEKLFF.

This clone has more than one count but fewer than ten. The gene calls are TRBV20-1 and TRBJ1-2, with D unclear. Germline V lookup: CDR1 DFQATT, CDR2 SNEGSKA (reference sequence). The ends were cut back, 0 bases at V and 4 bases at J, with 6 bases in the middle. The CDR3 spans 12 residues. CDR3 region: CSARDLGYGYTF. In DNA form, the CDR3 reads TGCAGTGCTAGAGATCTAGGCTATGGCTACACCTTC.

This clone has ten or more counts. V and J are TRBV20-1 and TRBJ1-4, with a possible D match to TRBD1 (6 bases). Germline assignment: CDR1 DFQATT and CDR2 SNEGSKA (reference sequence). This CDR3 has 14 residues. V dropped 4 bases and J dropped 4 bases, with 13 bases sitting between them. The CDR3: CSATKDSFNEKLFF. For the CDR3, the DNA is TGCAGTGCTACCAAGGACAGCTTTAATGAAAAACTGTTTTTT.

This clone was observed a handful of times. This sequence joins TRBV20-1 and TRBJ2-7, with D perhaps TRBD2 (5 bases). With 3 bases removed from V and 3 bases from J, the gap between germline ends came to 15 bases. The CDR3 sequence is 14 residues long. CDR1 is DFQATT and CDR2 is SNEGSKA in the germline V gene (reference sequence). The CDR3 spells CSASSPGTLYEQYF. The CDR3 nucleotides read TGCAGTGCTAGCAGCCCGGGAACCCTCTACGAGCAGTACTTC.

This clone was seen repeatedly, ten times or more. The chain has TRBV6-1 and TRBJ1-5; 9 bases match TRBD1. The germline CDR1 and CDR2 sequences are MNHNS and SASEGT. After removal of 7 bases from V and 6 bases from J, the junction contained 10 bases not matched to a gene. The length of the CDR3 is 15 residues. The CDR3: CASKRGGQGSQPQHF. DNA of the CDR3: TGTGCCAGCAAGCGTGGGGGACAGGGCAGTCAGCCCCAGCATTTT.

Regarding this clone: A much more abundant neighbour one base away suggests this may be a read error. This chain connects TRBV9 to TRBJ2-1, with 10 nucleotides matching TRBD2. The CDR3 extends over 16 amino acids. Germline CDR1 SGDLS, CDR2 YYNGEE. CDR3 in DNA: TGTGCCAGCAGCGTAGCCTCTAGCGGGGGTTACAATGAGCAGCTCTTC. It translates to CASSVASSGGYNEQLF.

This clone has a handful of counts. Given a much more abundant clone one base away, this may be a read error. Since no conserved phenylalanine or tryptophan closes the CDR3, a read error is the likely cause. The genes are TRBV29-1 and TRBJ1-2; the match to TRBD1 covers 8 bases. Germline assignment: CDR1 SQVTM and CDR2 ANQGSEA. The CDR3 spans 12 residues. Unmatched junction bases numbered 3, after V lost 6 bases and J lost 3 bases. The DNA of the CDR3 is TGCAGCGTAGAGGACAGGGACTATGGCTACACCTCC. Protein product: CSVEDRDYGYTS.

The genes are TRBV28 and TRBJ1-5; no definite D call. CDR1 MDHEN and CDR2 SYDVKM come from the germline V gene. The V end was cut by 1 base, the J end by 4 bases, with 17 bases between. The CDR3 consists of 17 residues. In nucleotides, the CDR3 is TGTGCCAGCAGTTTATCGTCCTGGCGGGTAAAAAATCAGCCCCAGCATTTT. This encodes CASSLSSWRVKNQPQHF. The variable domain in full, completed from reference TRBV28 and TRBJ1-5, reads DVKVTQSSRYLVKRTGEKVFLECVQDMDHENMFWYRQDPGLGLRLIYFSYDVKMKEKGDIPEGYSVSREKKERFSLILESASTNQTSMYLCASSLSSWRVKNQPQHFGDGTRLSIL.

This clone was detected only a few times. V is TRBV27 and J is TRBJ1-4; the D gene is possibly TRBD1 (6 bases). V was shortened by 1 base and J by 0 bases, with 12 bases between the two germline ends. The germline V gene encodes CDR1 MNHEY and CDR2 SMNVEV (reference sequence). The CDR3 runs 17 residues. The CDR3 spells CASSLYGTITTNEKLFF. The DNA of the CDR3 is TGTGCCAGCAGTTTATACGGGACAATCACAACTAATGAAAAACTGTTTTTT.

This clone was recorded at least ten times. The chain couples TRBV6-1 to TRBJ2-7; 10 nucleotides align to TRBD1. CDR3 length: 15 amino acids. Looked up from germline, CDR1 is MNHNS and CDR2 is SASEGT. Trimming removed 6 bases from V and 3 bases from J; junction bases left unmatched: 8. In DNA form, the CDR3 reads TGTGCCAGCAGCCGCCGGGGGACAGGGGACTACGAGCAGTACTTC. This codes for CASSRRGTGDYEQYF.

Concerning this clone itself: A clone one base away is much larger, so this may be a read error. The chain joins TRBV20-1 to TRBJ2-5, with D unclear. Germline CDR1 and CDR2: DFQATT and SNEGSKA (reference sequence). The CDR3 runs to 13 residues. Trimming removed 6 bases at V and 3 bases at J, with 14 bases between. The CDR3 nucleotides read TGCAGTGCCGATCCCCTGACGGAAGAGACCCAGTACTTC. Its protein product is CSADPLTEETQYF.

This clone was detected many times. The chain uses TRBV4-2 and TRBJ2-7; D is perhaps TRBD1 (6 bases). Between the trimmed V and J ends, which lost 0 bases and 6 bases, there was a span of 12 bases. Germline-derived CDR1 and CDR2 are LGHNA and YNFKEQ. CDR3 length: 14 residues. CDR3 residues: CASSQEQGQTEQYF. The DNA of the CDR3 is TGTGCCAGCAGCCAAGAACAAGGACAGACCGAGCAGTACTTC.

This clone occurred many times. The chain employs TRBV29-1 and TRBJ1-3; 7 positions agree with TRBD1. Looked up from germline, CDR1 is SQVTM and CDR2 is ANQGSEA. This CDR3 spans 13 amino acids. In DNA, the CDR3 is TGCAGGATCGACAGGGCCCGTGGAAACACCATATATTTT. Translated, it gives CRIDRARGNTIYF.

This clone was picked up a small number of times. The chain couples TRBV30 to TRBJ1-1; D not resolved. Trimming pared 4 bases from V and 3 bases from J, leaving 12 bases between. The CDR3 sequence is 13 residues long. CDR1 GTSNPN and CDR2 SVGIG come from the germline V gene (reference sequence). For the CDR3, the DNA is TGTGCCTGGATGGGCCAGATGGACACTGAAGCTTTCTTT. It specifies CAWMGQMDTEAFF.